This note documents a single TCR beta chain sequence. This clonotype was observed a handful of times. Its antigen is currently not known. Nothing much larger sits one base from this clone, and base qualities are not available. The data are from a study of MAIT cells during Salmonella Paratyphi A infection (dated by TCRdb to 2016 to 2017). The study in broad terms: A single dose of 1-5x10^3 CFU of S. Paratyphi A strain NVGH308 was swallowed by adult volunteers aged 18 to 60. Diagnosed volunteers received ciprofloxacin 500 mg twice daily for 14 days starting at diagnosis. What the authors observed across the whole study: MAIT TRBV usage was oligoclonal, favouring TRBV20 and TRBV6, and appeared unchanged by infection. More expansion or contraction among the top five MAIT clonotypes was shown in diagnosed volunteers than in healthy controls (around 0.5 versus 0.13), suggesting infection-driven repertoire reshaping. From baseline to mid-infection, the space taken up by over-represented MAIT clonotypes dropped significantly (around 0.17 to 0.099), whereas no significant difference was seen post-infection. Although the availability of volunteer samples limited sample sizes, the sizes were judged adequate for detecting differences between groups.

The sample's time point label, decoded: mid-infection, around enteric fever diagnosis. MAIT cells, defined as Valpha7.2+ CD161+ T cells, were identified and sorted by flow cytometry. Circulating MAIT cell TCRbeta repertoires were profiled longitudinally in six volunteers who developed enteric fever after controlled oral challenge with live Salmonella Paratyphi A. MAIT cell samples were contributed by each diagnosed volunteer at pre-infection, mid-infection and post-infection timepoints. A diagnosis of enteric fever required Paratyphi A bacteremia and/or a persistent fever above 38 degrees C that lasted more than 12 hours. Diagnosis of infection in challenged volunteers occurred between day 4 and day 7 after challenge. For RNA extraction, between roughly 5,000 and 10,000 MAIT cells per sample were sorted directly into RNAqueous-Micro lysis buffer. Lymphoprep gradient centrifugation was used to isolate peripheral blood mononuclear cells from blood samples and leukocyte cones. Cell sorting used a BD FACSAria Fusion or BD FACSAria III sorter.

Library generation was performed with 5' RACE. TCRbeta was amplified in two rounds of PCR using Phusion High-Fidelity polymerase, and the primers added sample-specific barcodes. Template-switch cDNA synthesis with SMARTScribe reverse transcriptase and a TRBC-specific primer was used to generate TCRbeta libraries. After barcoding, samples were pooled and then prepared using the NEBNext Ultra DNA Library Prep Kit for Illumina. The libraries were sequenced on an Illumina MiSeq using the MiSeq reagent kit v2, 300 cycles. The original methods were these. Reads were demultiplexed by barcode with Jemultiplexer and aligned with MiTCR using default parameters. VDJtools removed non-functional sequences, and clonotypes were defined by amino acid sequence, with clonotype frequencies based on assigned sequence reads. The clonal space homeostasis analysis grouped clonotypes by frequency into over-represented (0.05-1), large, medium and small bins. TCRdb itself trimmed the public reads at Q25 with fastp, ran MiXCR and retained productive beta chains. Rows are unified per CDR3 protein, each entry keeping the most common DNA and genes. TCRdb assigned the V and J calls; the authors' analysis was not used. This sample has roughly 1,000 distinct CDR3 sequences in its table, and about a fifth of those were observed once. The ten largest clones take up 45% of the sample.

The V end loses 3 bases and the J end loses 1 base, and a stretch of 10 bases separates them. The CDR3 contains 15 residues, cysteine and phenylalanine counted. The entry retains the CDR3 DNA only, 45 bases that are in frame from base 1. The TCR originated in a person aged 18-70 years who was deliberately infected with Salmonella Paratyphi A in a paratyphoid fever challenge study. Sample: MAIT cells from blood, taken at the middle sampling point of the challenge study. The sequence joins TRBV12-3 or TRBV12-4 to TRBJ2-1; the best D guess is TRBD2, with 5 bases matching. The sequenced DNA is TGTGCCAGCAGTTTTTCCAGCGGATCCTACAATGAGCAGTTCTTC. Its coded protein is CASSFSSGSYNEQFF.